This is a list of T cell receptor beta chains from one sample in a study of blood T cell repertoires in COVID-19. TCRdb keeps only in-frame clones here, not all; method: immunoSEQ multiplex PCR. The table has approximately 300,000 clones, around 89% seen once. The specimen was peripheral blood. These TCRs come from a man aged 25-45 years with acute or convalescent COVID-19. Both conserved end residues are part of each CDR3. The D gene is left open where the match is weak. Clone size is stated in some rows and not others, as once, few, many or a class when expanded.

cdr3_nt: TGTGCCAGCAGTTTAGCTAGCGGGAGAATTGGCGGGGAGCTGTTTTTT
cdr3_aa: CASSLASGRIGGELFF
v_call: TRBV27
j_call: TRBJ2-2
clone_size: .
d_call: TRBD2

cdr3_nt: TGTGCCAGCAGCCCAGGAGGAAGGTTAACTGGAAACACCATATATTTT
cdr3_aa: CASSPGGRLTGNTIYF
v_call: TRBV3-1/TRBV3-2
j_call: TRBJ1-3
clone_size: .
d_call: .

cdr3_nt: TGTGCCAGCAGCTTAGGACAGGGAGTTTTAAGAGGGACCCAGTACTTC
cdr3_aa: CASSLGQGVLRGTQYF
v_call: TRBV7-2
j_call: TRBJ2-5
clone_size: .
d_call: TRBD1

cdr3_nt: TGTGCCAGCAGGTGGGACAGCCTGAACACTGAAGCTTTCTTT
cdr3_aa: CASRWDSLNTEAFF
v_call: TRBV9
j_call: TRBJ1-1
clone_size: few
d_call: TRBD1

cdr3_nt: TGCAGCGTTGAACGGGGATCCTATGGCTACACCTTC
cdr3_aa: CSVERGSYGYTF
v_call: TRBV29-1
j_call: TRBJ1-2
clone_size: .
d_call: .

cdr3_nt: TGTGCCAGCAGCCAAGGGCTTGAAGCGTCCGAGCAGTACTTC
cdr3_aa: CASSQGLEASEQYF
v_call: TRBV3-1/TRBV3-2
j_call: TRBJ2-7
clone_size: .
d_call: .

cdr3_nt: TGTGCCAGCAGTAGTAGCGGGGGCGAGGGCACAGATACGCAGTATTTT
cdr3_aa: CASSSSGGEGTDTQYF
v_call: TRBV2
j_call: TRBJ2-3
clone_size: .
d_call: TRBD2

cdr3_nt: TGTGCCAGCAGCGCGGGACAGGGACGGGTTCAGCCCCAGCATTTT
cdr3_aa: CASSAGQGRVQPQHF
v_call: TRBV14
j_call: TRBJ1-5
clone_size: few
d_call: TRBD1

cdr3_nt: TGTGCCAGCAGCTTAGGAGGTGGGTTTTACGAGCAGTACTTC
cdr3_aa: CASSLGGGFYEQYF
v_call: TRBV7-2
j_call: TRBJ2-7
clone_size: once
d_call: .

cdr3_nt: TGTGCCAGTAGGATACAGGGGGCTCCAAACACTGAAGCTTTCTTT
cdr3_aa: CASRIQGAPNTEAFF
v_call: TRBV19
j_call: TRBJ1-1
clone_size: .
d_call: TRBD1

cdr3_nt: TGCGCCAGCAGCCAAGGGGACAGTAACTATGGCTACACCTTC
cdr3_aa: CASSQGDSNYGYTF
v_call: TRBV4-1
j_call: TRBJ1-2
clone_size: .
d_call: TRBD1

cdr3_nt: TGTGCCAGCAGCCGGAGGCTAGCGGGAGATACTGAGCAGTTCTTC
cdr3_aa: CASSRRLAGDTEQFF
v_call: TRBV5-4
j_call: TRBJ2-1
clone_size: .
d_call: TRBD2

cdr3_nt: TGTGCCTGGACGGCGGGGGGGCGGTATACGCAGTATTTT
cdr3_aa: CAWTAGGRYTQYF
v_call: TRBV30
j_call: TRBJ2-3
clone_size: .
d_call: TRBD2

cdr3_nt: TGTGCCAGCAGTTACATAGGACAAAAATGGCACGGGGAGCTGTTTTTT
cdr3_aa: CASSYIGQKWHGELFF
v_call: TRBV6-5
j_call: TRBJ2-2
clone_size: .
d_call: .

cdr3_nt: TGCGCCAGCTCCGGGACAGAGAATAGCAATCAGCCCCAGCATTTT
cdr3_aa: CASSGTENSNQPQHF
v_call: TRBV10-2
j_call: TRBJ1-5
clone_size: .
d_call: TRBD1

cdr3_nt: TGTGCCAGTAGTATGGGACAGTACGCTTCACCCCTCCACTTT
cdr3_aa: CASSMGQYASPLHF
v_call: TRBV19
j_call: TRBJ1-6
clone_size: .
d_call: TRBD1

cdr3_nt: TGTGCCAGCAGCCAGGTGGTGAGGGGAGGTGAGCAGTTCTTC
cdr3_aa: CASSQVVRGGEQFF
v_call: TRBV7-2
j_call: TRBJ2-1
clone_size: .
d_call: .

cdr3_nt: TGTGCCAGCAGTTGCCGGGGGGACCCTCCTTTTGACAGCGGGCTCTACAATGAGCAGTTCTTC
cdr3_aa: CASSCRGDPPFDSGLYNEQFF
v_call: TRBV28
j_call: TRBJ2-1
clone_size: .
d_call: TRBD2

cdr3_nt: TGTGCCAGCGGCGCCCGGAGGGGCTACACCTTC
cdr3_aa: CASGARRGYTF
v_call: TRBV28
j_call: TRBJ1-2
clone_size: once
d_call: .

cdr3_nt: TGTGCCAGCAGTAACAGGGGTATAGGAGCTGAAGCTTTCTTT
cdr3_aa: CASSNRGIGAEAFF
v_call: TRBV3-1/TRBV3-2
j_call: TRBJ1-1
clone_size: .
d_call: TRBD1

cdr3_nt: TGTGCCAGCAGCGTAGCTTCTAGGGGATCCAGCTATGGCTACACCTTC
cdr3_aa: CASSVASRGSSYGYTF
v_call: TRBV9
j_call: TRBJ1-2
clone_size: .
d_call: .

cdr3_nt: TGTGCCTGTGCTGGCGGGGGACGAATTAGCACAGATACGCAGTATTTT
cdr3_aa: CACAGGGRISTDTQYF
v_call: TRBV30
j_call: TRBJ2-3
clone_size: .
d_call: TRBD2

cdr3_nt: TGTGCCAGCACCCCCATTTTGGGACAGGGAAGCACTGAAGCTTTCTTT
cdr3_aa: CASTPILGQGSTEAFF
v_call: TRBV28
j_call: TRBJ1-1
clone_size: .
d_call: TRBD1

cdr3_nt: TGTGCCAGCAGTCCCGGTGGCAGCGTCTACGAGCAGTACTTC
cdr3_aa: CASSPGGSVYEQYF
v_call: TRBV25-1
j_call: TRBJ2-7
clone_size: once
d_call: .

cdr3_nt: TGCAGCGCTAGCGGGGGTTCCTCCTACGAGCAGTACTTC
cdr3_aa: CSASGGSSYEQYF
v_call: TRBV29-1
j_call: TRBJ2-7
clone_size: .
d_call: TRBD2

cdr3_nt: TGTGCCAGCTCATCCGGGACAAACTACGAGCAGTACTTC
cdr3_aa: CASSSGTNYEQYF
v_call: TRBV18
j_call: TRBJ2-7
clone_size: .
d_call: .

cdr3_nt: TGTGCCAGCAGCGGTAACCTGGGGGGAGCCACAGATACGCAGTATTTT
cdr3_aa: CASSGNLGGATDTQYF
v_call: TRBV3-1/TRBV3-2
j_call: TRBJ2-3
clone_size: .
d_call: .

cdr3_nt: TGTGCCAGCAGTTTATCCGGGGTAACTCTCCACGAGCAGTACTTC
cdr3_aa: CASSLSGVTLHEQYF
v_call: TRBV28
j_call: TRBJ2-7
clone_size: .
d_call: .

cdr3_nt: TGTGCCAGCAGGGGCGGGGGGTACACTGAAGCTTTCTTT
cdr3_aa: CASRGGGYTEAFF
v_call: TRBV6-6
j_call: TRBJ1-1
clone_size: once
d_call: .

cdr3_nt: TGTGCCAGCAGTTTATTGGGCCGCGGCTACACCTTC
cdr3_aa: CASSLLGRGYTF
v_call: TRBV12-3/TRBV12-4
j_call: TRBJ1-2
clone_size: .
d_call: .

cdr3_nt: TGCAGCGTTGTCCCCGACAGCTTTTCCTATGGCTACACCTTC
cdr3_aa: CSVVPDSFSYGYTF
v_call: TRBV29-1
j_call: TRBJ1-2
clone_size: .
d_call: .

cdr3_nt: TGTGCCAGCAGTTACTACAAATTGGACAGGAACACCGGGGAGCTGTTTTTT
cdr3_aa: CASSYYKLDRNTGELFF
v_call: TRBV6-2/TRBV6-3
j_call: TRBJ2-2
clone_size: .
d_call: .

cdr3_nt: TGTGCCAGCAGTTCCTCAGCGGGAGCCTACGAGCAGTACTTC
cdr3_aa: CASSSSAGAYEQYF
v_call: TRBV28
j_call: TRBJ2-7
clone_size: .
d_call: TRBD2

cdr3_nt: TGTGCCAGCACCGTAGGAGGGAGGGCCAATCAGCCCCAGCATTTT
cdr3_aa: CASTVGGRANQPQHF
v_call: TRBV2
j_call: TRBJ1-5
clone_size: .
d_call: .

cdr3_nt: TGTGCCAGCAGCAGGACAGACAATTCACCCCTCCACTTT
cdr3_aa: CASSRTDNSPLHF
v_call: TRBV28
j_call: TRBJ1-6
clone_size: few
d_call: .

cdr3_nt: TGCGCCAGCAGCCCGGACAGCAGCGGCAATCAGCCCCAGCATTTT
cdr3_aa: CASSPDSSGNQPQHF
v_call: TRBV5-1
j_call: TRBJ1-5
clone_size: .
d_call: .

cdr3_nt: TGTGCCAGCTCACCAGGCTCCCCGAATCAGCCCCAGCATTTT
cdr3_aa: CASSPGSPNQPQHF
v_call: TRBV18
j_call: TRBJ1-5
clone_size: .
d_call: .

cdr3_nt: TGCGCCAGCAGCTTGGGAACCGGGACAGTGGCCGACGAGCAGTACTTC
cdr3_aa: CASSLGTGTVADEQYF
v_call: TRBV5-1
j_call: TRBJ2-7
clone_size: .
d_call: TRBD1

cdr3_nt: TGTGCCAGCAGCCAGGCGAACCAAATCCCGGGTACTGAAGCTTTCTTT
cdr3_aa: CASSQANQIPGTEAFF
v_call: TRBV14
j_call: TRBJ1-1
clone_size: few
d_call: .

cdr3_nt: TGTGCCAGCAGCCGCAGGGGATGGAACACTGAAGCTTTCTTT
cdr3_aa: CASSRRGWNTEAFF
v_call: TRBV6-5
j_call: TRBJ1-1
clone_size: .
d_call: .

cdr3_nt: TGCGCCAGCAGCGTTAAAAATCTGGGACAGGAGCAGTTCTTC
cdr3_aa: CASSVKNLGQEQFF
v_call: TRBV5-1
j_call: TRBJ2-1
clone_size: .
d_call: TRBD1

cdr3_nt: TGTGCCAGTAGTATATACCGGACAGGGGATGGCTACACCTTC
cdr3_aa: CASSIYRTGDGYTF
v_call: TRBV19
j_call: TRBJ1-2
clone_size: .
d_call: TRBD1

cdr3_nt: TGTGCCTGGAGTACGTCGGCGGGGGGGGCTTTCTTT
cdr3_aa: CAWSTSAGGAFF
v_call: TRBV30
j_call: TRBJ1-1
clone_size: .
d_call: .

cdr3_nt: TGTGCCAGCTTGGGACTAGCGATCGGGGAGCTGTTTTTT
cdr3_aa: CASLGLAIGELFF
v_call: TRBV3-1/TRBV3-2
j_call: TRBJ2-2
clone_size: .
d_call: TRBD2

cdr3_nt: TGTGCCTGGAGGGATTCAGGGTTGCGTTCACCCCTCCACTTT
cdr3_aa: CAWRDSGLRSPLHF
v_call: TRBV30
j_call: TRBJ1-6
clone_size: .
d_call: .

cdr3_nt: TGCGCCAGCAGCCATAGCGGGACTGGCACAGATACGCAGTATTTT
cdr3_aa: CASSHSGTGTDTQYF
v_call: TRBV5-1
j_call: TRBJ2-3
clone_size: .
d_call: TRBD2

cdr3_nt: TGTGCCACCTCCGACAGGGTGAGGCCCCAGCATTTT
cdr3_aa: CATSDRVRPQHF
v_call: TRBV28
j_call: TRBJ1-5
clone_size: once
d_call: TRBD1

cdr3_nt: TGCAGTGCTAGTCATCCGACTAGCGGGAGGGTGAATGAGCAGTTCTTC
cdr3_aa: CSASHPTSGRVNEQFF
v_call: TRBV20-1
j_call: TRBJ2-1
clone_size: .
d_call: TRBD2